This T cell receptor beta chain was sequenced in a study of blood T cell repertoires in COVID-19. Per the original methods: Nucleated cell counts were estimated from reference gene primer amplification. The data were produced by immunoSEQ multiplex PCR, yet TCRdb's version contains in-frame clones alone and is incomplete. The V and J calls and clone size are taken from that table; D and trimming were inferred from the DNA. The sample contains approximately 170,000 clones, under 85% of which appear only once. V lost 5 bases and J lost 0, with 11 bases in between. Looked up from germline, CDR1 is SEHNR and CDR2 is FQNEAQ (reference sequence). This CDR3 is built from 14 residues. Study members were between about 18 and 95 years old and lived in 24 US regions. Donors in Cohort 3 counted as recovered after two negative PCRs, clearance, or symptom resolution.

Sequenced: PBMCs or T cells enriched from blood (not recorded which). The source is a man aged 45-65 years who had recovered from COVID-19. The J gene is TRBJ2-7, the V gene TRBV7-9, with D perhaps matching TRBD2 (6 bases). Here the CDR3 reads CASSQAGSSYEQYF. Here the CDR3 DNA reads TGTGCCAGCAGCCAGGCGGGGAGCTCCTACGAGCAGTACTTC.